The 22 T cell receptor beta chains below all came from one sample that was sequenced in a study of blood T cells in healthy people across ages. Alongside a J-beta primer mix, a sample-barcoded 5' primer served in a second PCR lasting about 7 to 12 cycles. One entry per CDR3 protein results from TCRdb running MiXCR on the 5' RACE reads. Of 760,000 or so distinct CDR3 sequences listed, 25% are singletons. The same specimen was also included in a second study, on T cells of mothers and their children.

Sample: blood. These receptors all stem from a boy aged 10-17 years in good health.

This chain uses TRBV6-5 with TRBJ1-3, with 7 bases lining up with TRBD1. Per germline, CDR1 MNHEY and CDR2 SVGAGI. V lost 6 bases and J lost 9; bases outside the gene matches: 14. CDR3 length equals 15 residues. Written as DNA, the CDR3 is TGTGCCAGCAGCCGTGAGGGGCAGGGGGTCGGCACCATATATTTT. Translation gives CASSREGQGVGTIYF.

The chain is built from TRBV7-2 and TRBJ2-5; no definite D call. The end of the DNA fits TRBJ2-7 better, so the J call may be wrong. The germline V gene has CDR1 SGHTA and CDR2 FQGNSA. This CDR3 has 13 amino acids. The CDR3 bases are TGTGCCAGCAGCTTAAAGGGTCCCTACGAGCAGTACTTC. It codes for CASSLKGPYEQYF.

This clonotype was detected a few times. The V call is TRBV29-1, the J call TRBJ2-7; D uncertain. V lost 0 bases to trimming and J lost 7 bases, with 19 bases between them. This CDR3 has 15 amino acids. Germline CDR1 reads SQVTM; CDR2 reads ANQGSEA. CDR3: CSVEDPRGRPMEQYF. CDR3 bases: TGCAGCGTTGAAGATCCTCGCGGCAGACCCATGGAGCAGTACTTC.

This clonotype has a count of ten or more. This rearrangement joins TRBV7-9 to TRBJ2-7, with D possibly TRBD1 on 6 matching bases. CDR3 size: 13 residues. The V end lost 8 bases, the J end lost 0 bases, and 11 bases lay between the germline ends. Germline V gene lookup returns CDR1 SEHNR and CDR2 FQNEAQ (reference sequence). The CDR3 loop reads CASSGGLSYEQYF. DNA of the CDR3: TGTGCCAGCTCTGGGGGCCTCTCCTACGAGCAGTACTTC.

The chain has TRBV29-1 and TRBJ1-1; D is unresolved. Per the germline V gene, CDR1 is SQVTM and CDR2 is ANQGSEA. CDR3 size: 13 residues. V lost 6 bases, J lost 7 bases, and 18 bases lay in between. The CDR3 reads CSVADIGSDEAFF. In DNA, the CDR3 is TGCAGCGTCGCTGACATAGGGTCCGATGAAGCTTTCTTT.

The chain carries TRBV2 and TRBJ2-4, with a weak D call TRBD1 (6 bases). CDR1 and CDR2 from the germline V gene are SNHLY and FYNNEI. Trimming cost V 1 base and J 4 bases, with 14 bases left between them. The CDR3 runs to 16 residues. The CDR3 DNA is TGTGCCAGCAGTGAAGAATGGCGCGGACAGAAAAACATTCAGTACTTC. The encoded protein is CASSEEWRGQKNIQYF.

This clonotype was counted only a few times. The chain employs TRBV20-1 and TRBJ2-5; the D gene is possibly TRBD2 (6 bases). The J call may be wrong; the DNA end is better matched by TRBJ2-7. The CDR3 covers 15 residues. The germline CDR1 and CDR2 sequences are DFQATT and SNEGSKA (reference sequence). In nucleotides, the CDR3 is TGCAGTGCTAGAGATCCAGTGACTAGATCCTACGAGCAGTACTTC. This translates into CSARDPVTRSYEQYF.

The V gene is TRBV29-1, the J gene TRBJ1-4, with a possible D match to TRBD1 (6 bases). Germline loops: CDR1 SQVTM, CDR2 ANQGSEA. Between the trimmed V and J ends, which lost 3 bases and 13 bases, there was a span of 15 bases. CDR3 length: 12 residues. Here the CDR3 reads CSVDRGGGGLFF. The CDR3 nucleotides read TGCAGCGTTGACCGAGGGGGGGGCGGACTGTTTTTT.

Only a few counts were recorded for this clonotype. V gene TRBV29-1 combines with J gene TRBJ2-3; TRBD2 might be the D (6 bases). V was cut by 5 bases and J by 0 bases, with 15 bases left in between. This CDR3 is built from 15 residues. Per germline, CDR1 SQVTM and CDR2 ANQGSEA. The CDR3 DNA reads TGCAGCGTTATGGCCGGGACTGAAAGCACAGATACGCAGTATTTT. Amino acid sequence: CSVMAGTESTDTQYF.

The sample holds a few counts of this clonotype. The V gene is TRBV15, the J gene TRBJ1-2; D gene ambiguous. This CDR3 comprises 13 residues. Looked up from germline, CDR1 is LNHNV and CDR2 is YYDKDF (reference sequence). The V gene lost 0 bases and the J gene lost 4 bases, with 6 bases spanning the gap. CDR3 DNA sequence: TGTGCCACCAGCAGAGATGCCAGCTATGGCTACACCTTC. It specifies CATSRDASYGYTF.

The rearrangement links TRBV29-1 to TRBJ2-3, with D tentatively TRBD1 (5 bases). Germline V lookup: CDR1 SQVTM, CDR2 ANQGSEA. The CDR3 contains 14 residues. Deletions cut 6 bases from V and 5 bases from J, with 18 bases between. The CDR3 loop is CSVRSQGSGDTQYF. CDR3 coding DNA: TGCAGCGTCCGCTCCCAGGGAAGTGGAGATACGCAGTATTTT.

The chain recombines TRBV20-1 with TRBJ2-7; 7 bases align to TRBD1. CDR3 length equals 16 residues. The V gene end was trimmed by 1 base and the J gene end by 3 bases; junction bases not matched to a gene: 12. CDR1 and CDR2 (germline): DFQATT, SNEGSKA (reference sequence). CDR3 residues: CSARGRTKGQFYEQYF. The CDR3 coding sequence is TGCAGTGCTAGAGGCCGGACAAAGGGACAGTTCTACGAGCAGTACTTC.

The rearrangement uses TRBV6-1 and TRBJ2-7; 7 bases line up with TRBD1. In germline, CDR1 is MNHNS, CDR2 SASEGT. V trimming: 1 base; J trimming: 7 bases; junction bases outside the gene matches: 7. The CDR3 loop spans 14 amino acids. The CDR3 region has the DNA TGTGCCAGCAGTGAAGTGGTGGGCAGGGGGGAGCAGTACTTC. Protein sequence: CASSEVVGRGEQYF.

This clonotype has more than one count but fewer than ten. This chain joins TRBV29-1 and TRBJ2-7; unclear D gene. Trimming pared 6 bases from V and 11 bases from J, leaving 14 bases between. The CDR3 length is 10 residues. Germline assignment: CDR1 SQVTM and CDR2 ANQGSEA. CDR3 nucleotides: TGCAGCGTAGCCCAGGACCGCGAGTACTTC. It encodes CSVAQDREYF.

The chain has TRBV6-2 or TRBV6-3 and TRBJ2-5; D is unclear. CDR1 and CDR2 (germline): MNHEY, SVGEGT. V was trimmed by 2 bases and J by 4 bases, leaving 8 bases between them. There are 13 residues in the CDR3. In DNA, the CDR3 is TGTGCCAGCAGTTACCGGTCCCGAGAGACCCAGTACTTC. Its protein is CASSYRSRETQYF.

CDR3 sequence (DNA): TGCGCCAGCAGCCAAGATCGGGGGGGAATCTACAATGAGCAGTTCTTC. Amino acid sequence: CASSQDRGGIYNEQFF. The chain has TRBV4-3 and TRBJ2-1; 8 bases match TRBD2. The CDR3 consists of 16 residues. V was clipped by 0 bases and J by 3 bases; unmatched bases: 4. Germline CDR1 reads LGHNA; CDR2 reads YSLEER.

The genes are TRBV27 and TRBJ2-7; unclear D gene. Trimming removed 9 bases at V and 6 bases at J, with 12 bases between. Looked up from germline, CDR1 is MNHEY and CDR2 is SMNVEV (reference sequence). The CDR3 is 11 residues long. The CDR3: CASKRGREQYF. Here the CDR3 DNA reads TGTGCCAGTAAAAGAGGTCGCGAGCAGTACTTC.

This clonotype came up a few times. The chain recombines TRBV7-2 with TRBJ1-5; D uncertain. V shed 5 bases and J shed 7 bases, with 27 bases lying between them. The CDR3 has 18 amino acids. Germline CDR1 reads SGHTA; CDR2 reads FQGNSA. Here the CDR3 DNA reads TGTGCCAGCAGCCCAAGAGGATCCCGGGCCCCAGGAGGCCAGCCCCAGCATTTT. Its translation: CASSPRGSRAPGGQPQHF.

V gene TRBV11-2 combines with J gene TRBJ1-1; D might be TRBD1 (5 bases). Per germline, CDR1 SGHAT and CDR2 FQNNGV. The CDR3 sequence is 14 residues long. Trimming pared 5 bases from V and 6 bases from J, leaving 16 bases between. CDR3: CASSPLRGAAEAFF. The CDR3 region has the DNA TGTGCCAGCAGCCCTCTCCGGGGCGCCGCTGAAGCTTTCTTT.

The gene calls are TRBV29-1 and TRBJ1-2; D may be TRBD1 (6 bases). V was trimmed by 1 base and J by 4 bases, leaving 7 bases between them. Germline-derived CDR1 and CDR2 are SQVTM and ANQGSEA. This CDR3 spans 12 amino acids. CDR3 loop: CSVEGDIYGYTF. In DNA form, the CDR3 reads TGCAGCGTTGAAGGGGACATCTATGGCTACACCTTC.

There are a few counts of this clonotype. The chain is built from TRBV15 and TRBJ1-6; 7 bases are a match to TRBD1. Germline V lookup: CDR1 LNHNV, CDR2 YYDKDF (reference sequence). V dropped 0 bases and J dropped 9; count of bases not matched to a gene: 5. The length of the CDR3 is 15 residues. The CDR3 region is CATSRDGRDSSPLHF. As DNA, the CDR3 is TGTGCCACCAGCAGAGATGGACGGGACAGTTCACCCCTCCACTTT.

CDR3 in DNA: TGTGCCAGCAGCTTCCCCGACGCTTCTAGCTTGGGGACTTACAATGAGCAGTTCTTC. The encoded protein is CASSFPDASSLGTYNEQFF. The chain couples TRBV5-6 to TRBJ2-5; maybe TRBD2 (6 bases). With the DNA end fitting TRBJ2-1 better, the J assignment may be wrong. Germline values: CDR1 SGHDT, CDR2 YYEEEE. The CDR3 sequence is 19 residues long.